This T cell receptor beta chain comes out of a study of human T cells and chemical hapten exposure. In this sample, this clonotype turned up a few times. Its antigen is unidentified. General study results and limits: While controls formed fewer of them, expanded TCRs formed significantly more large CDR3 similarity clusters. DPC sensitization left the count of TCRs above 1 in 1000 unchanged.

Attachment of unique molecular identifiers to individual cDNA molecules was performed in the library. A single record per CDR3 protein comes from TCRdb applying MiXCR to the RACE reads. Here the sample spans more than 150,000 distinct CDR3 sequences, roughly a quarter being singletons. Time point of the sample: patch test 3, about 24 weeks after DPC sensitization. Treatment denoted: therapeutic diphenylcyclopropenone sensitization with weekly scalp DPC. The CDR3 covers 14 residues. The germline V gene has CDR1 SGHTA and CDR2 FQGNSA. J lost 3 bases, V lost 1 base, and 1 base had no gene match. This TCR was sampled from a woman between 40 and 55 years old with alopecia areata. Some clones in this sample may be carry-over from other donors' samples. The chain employs TRBV7-2 and TRBJ1-1; 8 nucleotides line up with TRBD1. Sequenced material: whole blood, taken in connection with sensitization to the hapten diphenylcyclopropenone (DPC). DNA of the CDR3: TGTGCCAGCAGCTTAGACAGGGGGGACACTGAAGCTTTCTTT. Translated, it gives CASSLDRGDTEAFF.